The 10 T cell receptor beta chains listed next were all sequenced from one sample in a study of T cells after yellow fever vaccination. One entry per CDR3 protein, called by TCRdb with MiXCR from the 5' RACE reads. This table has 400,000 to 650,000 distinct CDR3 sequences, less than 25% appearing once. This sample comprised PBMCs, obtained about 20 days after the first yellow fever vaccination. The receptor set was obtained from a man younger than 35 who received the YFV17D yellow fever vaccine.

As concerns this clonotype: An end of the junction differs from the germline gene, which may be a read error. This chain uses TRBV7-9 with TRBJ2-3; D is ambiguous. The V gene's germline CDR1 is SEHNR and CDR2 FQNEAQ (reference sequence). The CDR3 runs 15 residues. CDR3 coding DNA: TGTGCCGGCAGCGAGCTTTGGACGGCGGCTGGTACGCAGTATTTT. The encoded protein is CAGSELWTAAGTQYF.

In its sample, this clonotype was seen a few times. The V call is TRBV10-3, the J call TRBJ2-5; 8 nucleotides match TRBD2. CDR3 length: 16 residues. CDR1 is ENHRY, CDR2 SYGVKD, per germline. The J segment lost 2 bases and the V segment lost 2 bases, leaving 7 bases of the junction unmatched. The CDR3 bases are TGTGCCATCAGTGAGGCCGGGGGGGGAAAGCAAGAGACCCAGTACTTC. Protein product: CAISEAGGGKQETQYF.

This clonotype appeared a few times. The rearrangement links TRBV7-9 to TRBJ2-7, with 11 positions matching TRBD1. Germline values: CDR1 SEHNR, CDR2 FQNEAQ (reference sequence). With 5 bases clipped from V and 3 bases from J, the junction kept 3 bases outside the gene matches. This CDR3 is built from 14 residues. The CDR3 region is CASSPDRGLYEQYV. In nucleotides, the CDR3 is TGTGCCAGCAGCCCGGACAGGGGGCTCTACGAGCAGTACGTC.

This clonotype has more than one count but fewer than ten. CDR3 residues: CASSQDPGIRTGLLFF. In DNA, the CDR3 is TGCGCCAGCAGCCAAGACCCCGGTATTAGGACAGGGTTACTGTTTTTT. The chain uses TRBV4-3 and TRBJ1-4; TRBD1 agrees at 8 bases. Trimming took 0 bases from V and 13 from J; bases not matched to a gene: 13. Germline V gene lookup returns CDR1 LGHNA and CDR2 YSLEER. This CDR3 is built from 16 residues.

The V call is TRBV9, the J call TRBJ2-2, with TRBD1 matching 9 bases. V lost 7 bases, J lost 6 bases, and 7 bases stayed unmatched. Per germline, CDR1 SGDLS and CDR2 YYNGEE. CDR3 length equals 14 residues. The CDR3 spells CASSATGGSGELFF. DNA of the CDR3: TGTGCCAGCTCCGCGACAGGGGGATCCGGGGAGCTGTTTTTT.

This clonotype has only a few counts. The CDR3 coding sequence is TGCAGTGCTAGAGTTGCCATAAGCACAGATACGCAGTATTTT. Translated, it gives CSARVAISTDTQYF. V and J are TRBV20-1 and TRBJ2-3; D ambiguous. There are 14 residues in the CDR3. Trimming pared 1 base from V and 0 bases from J, leaving 8 bases between. Looked up from germline, CDR1 is DFQATT and CDR2 is SNEGSKA (reference sequence).

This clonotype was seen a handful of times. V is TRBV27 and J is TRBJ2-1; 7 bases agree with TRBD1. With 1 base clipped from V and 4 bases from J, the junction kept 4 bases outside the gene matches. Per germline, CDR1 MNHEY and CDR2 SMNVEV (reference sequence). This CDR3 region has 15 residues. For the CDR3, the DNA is TGTGCCAGCAGTTTATTTGTGGGACAGTACAATGAGCAGTTCTTC. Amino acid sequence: CASSLFVGQYNEQFF.

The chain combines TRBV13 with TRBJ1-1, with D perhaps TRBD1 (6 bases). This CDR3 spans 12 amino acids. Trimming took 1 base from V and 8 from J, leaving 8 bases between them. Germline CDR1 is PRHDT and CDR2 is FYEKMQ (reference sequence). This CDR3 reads CASSLEGVEAFF. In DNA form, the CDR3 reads TGTGCCAGCAGCTTAGAGGGGGTGGAAGCTTTCTTT.

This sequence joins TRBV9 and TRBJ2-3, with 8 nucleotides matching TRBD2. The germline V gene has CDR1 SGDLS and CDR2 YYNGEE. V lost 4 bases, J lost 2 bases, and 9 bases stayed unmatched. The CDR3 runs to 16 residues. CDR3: CASSRWGGGITDTQYF. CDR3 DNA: TGTGCCAGCAGCCGGTGGGGCGGGGGGATCACAGATACGCAGTATTTT.

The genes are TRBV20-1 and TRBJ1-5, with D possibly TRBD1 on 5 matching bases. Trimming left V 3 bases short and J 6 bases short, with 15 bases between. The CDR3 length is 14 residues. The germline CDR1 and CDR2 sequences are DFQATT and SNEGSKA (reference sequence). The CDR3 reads CSASSPGSVQPQHF. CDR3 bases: TGCAGTGCTAGTTCACCAGGGTCGGTTCAGCCCCAGCATTTT.